This T cell receptor (beta chain) originates from a study of human thymus T cells. Generated by immunoSEQ multiplex PCR, the TCRdb table keeps only in-frame clones and is missing some. The sample lists about 120,000 clones; approximately 96% were seen once. CDR3 length equals 15 residues. CDR1 is MDHEN, CDR2 SYDVKM, per germline. After removal of 4 bases from V and 6 bases from J, the junction contained 8 bases not matched to a gene. Corrective heart surgery yielded the resections from which the thymus tissue came. Study-wide findings and caveats: An apparent bias in V and J gene usage was seen in thymic and blood repertoires. Related work found strong thymic repertoire overlap between unrelated individuals.

For this clone: Its antigen is currently unknown.

The rearrangement joins TRBV28 to TRBJ2-2; TRBD2 matches 7 bases. Sequencing input: thymus tissue. The TCR originated in a boy in the first two years of life with a congenital heart defect but otherwise immunologically healthy. Written as DNA, the CDR3 is TGTGCCAGCAGTTCCGAGAAGCGGGGAGCCGGGGAGCTGTTTTTT. This encodes CASSSEKRGAGELFF.